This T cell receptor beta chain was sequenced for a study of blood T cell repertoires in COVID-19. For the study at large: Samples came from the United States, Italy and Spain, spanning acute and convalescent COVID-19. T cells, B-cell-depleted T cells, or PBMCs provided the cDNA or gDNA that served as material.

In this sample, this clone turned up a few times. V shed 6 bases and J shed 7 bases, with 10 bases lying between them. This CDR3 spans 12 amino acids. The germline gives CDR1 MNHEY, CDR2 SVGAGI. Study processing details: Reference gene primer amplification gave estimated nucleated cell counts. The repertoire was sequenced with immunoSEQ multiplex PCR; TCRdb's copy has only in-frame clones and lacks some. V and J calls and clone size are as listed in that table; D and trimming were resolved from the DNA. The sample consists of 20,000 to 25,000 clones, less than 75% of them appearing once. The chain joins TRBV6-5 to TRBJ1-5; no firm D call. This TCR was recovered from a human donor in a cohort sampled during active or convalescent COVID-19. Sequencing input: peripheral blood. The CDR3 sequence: CASSDYGQPQHF. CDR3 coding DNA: TGTGCCAGCAGCGATTACGGGCAGCCCCAGCATTTT.